Many counts were recorded for the clone carrying this TCR beta chain. From the 5' RACE reads, TCRdb called clonotypes with MiXCR, one entry per CDR3 protein. This sample has over 35,000 distinct CDR3 sequences, with more than 6% found just once. The data stem from a study of T cells after yellow fever vaccination. As for the study in general: SMART-Seq v4 Ultra Low Input prepared the low-cell-number fractions.

Study outcomes and limitations: Of the clonotypes, a small share occurred in both CD4 and CD8 compartments. Subsequent booster samples again held most clones from primary vaccination (just under 98% CD4, roughly 88% CD8).

V lost 6 bases to trimming and J lost 9 bases, with 12 bases between them. The CDR3 spans 12 residues. The V gene's germline CDR1 is MNHEY and CDR2 SVGEGT. The source material was PBMCs, either bulk or a sorted T-cell subset (CD4+, CD8+, memory, or dextramer-sorted; not recorded which), sampled 45 days after the yellow fever booster vaccination. The clonotype comes from a young man who received the YFV17D yellow fever vaccine. This chain joins TRBV6-2 or TRBV6-3 and TRBJ2-1; D is ambiguous. The DNA of the CDR3 is TGTGCCAGCAGCCTCACGCGGATTGAGCAGTTCTTC. Its translation is CASSLTRIEQFF.